A single sample is the source of the 30 T cell receptor beta chains below, sequenced in a study of blood T cell repertoires in COVID-19. TCRdb keeps only in-frame clones here, not all; method: immunoSEQ multiplex PCR. The repertoire holds 110,000 to 150,000 clones, around 82% seen once, with around 5.5% in the top ten. Input material: PBMCs or T cells enriched from blood (not recorded which). The receptors were sampled from a woman between 45 and 65 years old who had recovered from COVID-19.

The CDR3, as DNA: TGTGCCAGCAGTTTAACCAGGGGGCTTATGGATGAGCAGTTCTTC. Amino acid sequence: CASSLTRGLMDEQFF. The rearrangement joins TRBV28 to TRBJ2-1; 8 nucleotides line up with TRBD1. The V and J ends lost 2 bases and 8 bases, in that order; junction bases with no gene match: 8. The CDR3 contains 15 residues. Germline V CDR1 and CDR2: MDHEN, SYDVKM.

V gene TRBV7-9 combines with J gene TRBJ2-7; D may be TRBD1 (6 bases). This CDR3 is 13 amino acids long. The germline gives CDR1 SEHNR, CDR2 FQNEAQ (reference sequence). Trimming removed 5 bases at V and 3 bases at J, with 11 bases between. The CDR3 protein is CASSHGQSYEQYF. CDR3 coding DNA: TGTGCCAGCAGCCACGGACAGAGCTACGAGCAGTACTTC.

V and J are TRBV7-9 and TRBJ1-6, with TRBD1 matching over 7 bases. The CDR3 covers 15 residues. Germline trimming cut 5 bases from V and 7 bases from J; bases unmatched to any gene: 8. Germline CDR1 and CDR2: SEHNR and FQNEAQ (reference sequence). The CDR3 loop is CASSADRVGNSPLHF. The CDR3 nucleotides read TGTGCCAGCAGCGCAGACAGGGTGGGCAATTCACCCCTCCACTTT.

The chain recombines TRBV6-5 with TRBJ1-2, with D possibly matching TRBD1 (5 bases). Trimming took off 2 bases at V and 8 bases at J, with 18 bases between the two ends. Germline CDR1 and CDR2: MNHEY and SVGAGI. This CDR3 region has 15 residues. The CDR3 sequence: CASSYLTERSYGYTF. The CDR3 DNA follows: TGTGCCAGCAGTTACCTGACAGAGAGATCGTACGGCTACACCTTC.

V gene TRBV27 combines with J gene TRBJ2-5; 7 positions agree with TRBD1. The CDR3 is 15 residues long. The germline gives CDR1 MNHEY, CDR2 SMNVEV (reference sequence). V shed 4 bases and J 5 bases; nucleotides not matched to a gene: 10. CDR3 protein: CASSSLQGLRETQYF. For the CDR3, the DNA is TGTGCCAGCAGTTCACTACAGGGGTTAAGGGAGACCCAGTACTTC.

This clone was counted once. This chain connects TRBV6-1 to TRBJ1-6; tentative D call: TRBD1 (5 bases). Trimming took off 6 bases at V and 6 bases at J, with 21 bases between the two ends. In germline, CDR1 is MNHNS, CDR2 SASEGT. The length of the CDR3 is 17 residues. The CDR3: CASRERGIGVFNSPLHF. For the CDR3, the DNA is TGTGCCAGCAGGGAAAGGGGCATTGGGGTGTTTAATTCACCCCTCCACTTT.

The chain links TRBV5-8 to TRBJ1-2; D is unresolved. This CDR3 has 12 residues. V dropped 0 bases and J dropped 5 bases, with 5 bases sitting between them. Germline V gene lookup returns CDR1 SGHTS and CDR2 YDEGEE. Here the CDR3 DNA reads TGTGCCAGCAGCTTGGACGGGTATGGCTACACCTTC. This codes for CASSLDGYGYTF.

The CDR3 coding sequence is TGTGCCAGCACACAGGCAACTAATGAAAAACTGTTTTTT. It yields the protein CASTQATNEKLFF. The chain links TRBV7-2 to TRBJ1-4, with D possibly TRBD1 on 5 matching bases. Trimming shortened V by 7 bases and J by 0 bases, and 6 bases separated the two germline ends. The V gene's germline CDR1 is SGHTA and CDR2 FQGNSA. The CDR3 is made up of 13 amino acids.

This clone was seen more than once but under ten times. Other DNA sequences of this sample code for an identical CDR3. The chain recombines TRBV27 with TRBJ1-2, with a weak D call TRBD1 (5 bases). Trimming removed 3 bases at V and 0 bases at J, with 8 bases between. Germline CDR1 and CDR2: MNHEY and SMNVEV (reference sequence). The CDR3 is 14 residues long. CDR3 loop: CASSFAGPNYGYTF. CDR3 nucleotides: TGTGCCAGCAGTTTCGCAGGGCCTAACTATGGCTACACCTTC.

This chain uses TRBV7-3 with TRBJ2-1; a weak D match, TRBD2 (7 bases). The CDR3 is 13 residues long. V shed 5 bases and J shed 9 bases, with 14 bases lying between them. Germline CDR1 reads SGHTA; CDR2 reads FQGTGA. CDR3 DNA sequence: TGTGCCAGCAGCGGAGGCGCGGGGGCTGAGCAGTTCTTC. Translated, it gives CASSGGAGAEQFF.

The chain is built from TRBV29-1 and TRBJ2-7; D might be TRBD1 (5 bases). V shed 4 bases and J shed 5 bases, with 21 bases lying between them. The CDR3 totals 15 residues. Germline V gene lookup returns CDR1 SQVTM and CDR2 ANQGSEA. CDR3 nucleotide sequence: TGCAGCGTTGCGTTTTCCGTTTCAGGGTCCCACGAGCAGTACTTC. Amino acids: CSVAFSVSGSHEQYF.

V usage is TRBV10-3 and J usage is TRBJ1-1, with 7 bases matching TRBD1. The junction had 4 bases not matched to a gene; V was cut back by 5 bases and J by 1 base. The CDR3 runs to 14 residues. Germline CDR1 is ENHRY and CDR2 is SYGVKD. CDR3 nucleotides: TGTGCCATCAGTAAGGGACAGCGGAACACTGAAGCTTTCTTT. Protein sequence: CAISKGQRNTEAFF.

This clone was seen more than once but under ten times. The chain employs TRBV28 and TRBJ1-6; D might be TRBD1 (6 bases). Germline loops: CDR1 MDHEN, CDR2 SYDVKM. The V end lost 6 bases, the J end lost 8 bases, and 11 bases lay between the germline ends. There are 13 residues in the CDR3. This CDR3 reads CASRKGQYSPLHF. Written as DNA, the CDR3 is TGTGCCAGCAGAAAAGGACAGTATTCACCCCTCCACTTT.

This clone was detected only a few times. The chain is built from TRBV5-1 and TRBJ2-5; a possible D gene is TRBD2 (6 bases). V was shortened by 0 bases and J by 4 bases, with 13 bases between the two germline ends. Germline V gene lookup returns CDR1 SGHRS and CDR2 YFSETQ. The CDR3 totals 15 residues. CDR3 sequence (DNA): TGCGCCAGCAGCTTGGCGCTGCCCGGGGGAGAGACCCAGTACTTC. Translating gives CASSLALPGGETQYF.

This clone has just one count. This chain connects TRBV6-5 to TRBJ1-2, with D maybe TRBD1 (5 bases). CDR3 size: 13 residues. Germline V lookup: CDR1 MNHEY, CDR2 SVGAGI. Deletions cut 1 base from V and 8 bases from J, with 11 bases between. CDR3 protein: CASSYLDNQGYTF. The CDR3 nucleotides are TGTGCCAGCAGTTACTTGGACAATCAAGGCTACACCTTC.

The chain employs TRBV5-1 and TRBJ1-2, with 10 positions matching TRBD1. Germline V gene lookup returns CDR1 SGHRS and CDR2 YFSETQ. With 2 bases clipped from V and 5 bases from J, the junction kept 3 bases outside the gene matches. The CDR3 sequence is 14 residues long. Here the CDR3 DNA reads TGCGCCAGCAGCTTCGGACAGGGGGTATATGGCTACACCTTC. Protein product: CASSFGQGVYGYTF.

This chain uses TRBV7-8 with TRBJ2-7; possible D gene TRBD2, 5 bases. The CDR3 contains 12 residues. Germline CDR1 is SGHVS and CDR2 is FQNEAQ. The V end lost 5 bases, the J end lost 4 bases, and 9 bases lay between the germline ends. The CDR3 bases are TGTGCCAGCAGCCGAGGGCAATACGAGCAGTACTTC. Translating it yields CASSRGQYEQYF.

This clone was counted between two and nine times. The V call is TRBV30, the J call TRBJ2-7; 7 bases fit TRBD1. The CDR3 consists of 16 residues. V dropped 2 bases and J dropped 0; count of bases not matched to a gene: 10. CDR1 GTSNPN and CDR2 SVGIG come from the germline V gene (reference sequence). In nucleotides, the CDR3 is TGTGCCTGGAGTACACTTGGACAGGTCGTCTCCTACGAGCAGTACTTC. This gives the protein CAWSTLGQVVSYEQYF.

The chain recombines TRBV5-1 with TRBJ1-4; 8 bases agree with TRBD1. With V trimmed by 4 bases and J by 0 bases, 8 bases remained unmatched. The CDR3 totals 17 residues. In germline, CDR1 is SGHRS, CDR2 YFSETQ. The DNA of the CDR3 is TGCGCCAGCAGCCATCCCACGGGACAGGCAACTAATGAAAAACTGTTTTTT. Its protein is CASSHPTGQATNEKLFF.

The CDR3 DNA sequence: TGTGCCAGCAGCCTCTATGCAGACGTGGGACAGGGACTAGTTCAGTACTTC. Protein: CASSLYADVGQGLVQYF. The rearrangement links TRBV7-6 to TRBJ2-7, with D maybe TRBD1 (9 bases). The CDR3 loop spans 17 amino acids. Germline CDR1 and CDR2: SGHVS and FNYEAQ. Trimming removed 5 bases from V and 10 bases from J, with 30 bases in between.

V and J are TRBV27 and TRBJ1-2; D unclear. CDR3 size: 15 residues. The germline gives CDR1 MNHEY, CDR2 SMNVEV (reference sequence). V was shortened by 5 bases and J by 5 bases, with 18 bases between the two germline ends. The CDR3 nucleotides are TGTGCCAGCAGTGAGGACCTAACTGGAGGTTATGGCTACACCTTC. Translated, it gives CASSEDLTGGYGYTF.

CDR3 sequence reads: CATSDRLQGVEQFF. CDR3 DNA sequence: TGTGCCACCAGTGATAGACTACAGGGCGTTGAGCAGTTCTTC. The chain recombines TRBV24-1 with TRBJ2-1, with D tentatively TRBD1 (6 bases). The CDR3 runs to 14 residues. The V gene's germline CDR1 is KGHDR and CDR2 SFDVKD. V lost 3 bases and J 9 bases, leaving 14 bases between the germline ends.

The rearrangement uses TRBV7-9 and TRBJ2-1, with TRBD2 identical over 11 bases. Germline V lookup: CDR1 SEHNR, CDR2 FQNEAQ (reference sequence). The CDR3 covers 18 residues. The ends lost 7 bases at V and 4 bases at J; junction bases unmatched: 15. CDR3 residues: CASKGWGTSGGLYNEQFF. Written as DNA, the CDR3 is TGTGCCAGCAAGGGTTGGGGAACTAGCGGGGGTTTATACAATGAGCAGTTCTTC.

The chain uses TRBV19 and TRBJ2-1; 7 bases agree with TRBD1. Per germline, CDR1 LNHDA and CDR2 SQIVND (reference sequence). This CDR3 has 15 residues. The junction had 4 bases not matched to a gene; V was cut back by 2 bases and J by 3 bases. The CDR3: CASSIRQGSYNEQFF. DNA for the CDR3: TGTGCCAGTAGTATAAGACAGGGAAGCTACAATGAGCAGTTCTTC.

V gene TRBV6-5 combines with J gene TRBJ1-1; D is unclear. The germline V gene has CDR1 MNHEY and CDR2 SVGAGI. Trimming left V 0 bases short and J 1 base short, with 9 bases between. The CDR3 sequence is 15 residues long. CDR3 protein: CASSYSLRENTEAFF. Here the CDR3 DNA reads TGTGCCAGCAGTTACTCCCTACGGGAGAACACTGAAGCTTTCTTT.

The V call is TRBV30, the J call TRBJ2-5, with a tentative D call TRBD1 (6 bases). Deletions cut 5 bases from V and 5 bases from J, with 12 bases between. CDR3 length: 12 amino acids. Germline-derived CDR1 and CDR2 are GTSNPN and SVGIG (reference sequence). The CDR3: CAWEGTKETQYF. CDR3 bases: TGTGCCTGGGAAGGGACAAAGGAGACCCAGTACTTC.

The rearrangement uses TRBV10-3 and TRBJ1-2, with D possibly TRBD1 on 5 matching bases. The length of the CDR3 is 14 residues. Germline lookup yields CDR1 ENHRY and CDR2 SYGVKD. V was clipped by 11 bases and J by 4 bases, with 20 bases between them. The CDR3 nucleotides are TGTGCCTATTCGGCCTCACAGGATGCCTATGGCTACACCTTC. Translating it yields CAYSASQDAYGYTF.

The chain uses TRBV28 and TRBJ1-2; 7 bases are shared with TRBD1. CDR1 and CDR2 from the germline V gene are MDHEN and SYDVKM. The CDR3 extends over 13 amino acids. V was pared by 6 bases and J by 6 bases, with 7 bases of the junction left unmatched. The CDR3 loop reads CASRLQGEDGYTF. The CDR3 DNA is TGTGCCAGCAGACTGCAGGGGGAGGATGGCTACACCTTC.

The chain employs TRBV11-3 and TRBJ2-1, with no clear D. This CDR3 region has 15 residues. Germline V gives CDR1 SGHNT, CDR2 YENEEA. Trimming shortened V by 0 bases and J by 2 bases, and 8 bases separated the two germline ends. CDR3 sequence reads: CASSLDQATYNEQFF. For the CDR3, the DNA is TGTGCCAGCAGCTTAGACCAGGCTACCTACAATGAGCAGTTCTTC.

This clone was found once. The CDR3 region is CASSQETGWGYTF. The DNA for the CDR3 is TGTGCCAGCAGCCAAGAGACAGGGTGGGGCTACACCTTC. The chain is built from TRBV14 and TRBJ1-2; 7 nucleotides line up with TRBD1. CDR3 length equals 13 residues. Germline values: CDR1 SGHDN, CDR2 FVKESK. The ends lost 0 bases at V and 8 bases at J; junction bases unmatched: 3.